The 15 T cell receptor beta chains below were found in one sample sequenced in a study of beta chain features in type 1 diabetes. Sequencing targeted expressed TCRB transcripts, as all isolated RNA had been reverse transcribed. TCRdb keeps only in-frame clones here, not all; method: immunoSEQ multiplex PCR. The top ten hold 1.4% to 1.5% of the sample, which has about 30,000 clones, 56% seen once. General study findings and limits: Significant though moderate, a shortening of TCRB CDR3s appeared in all four CD4+ subsets of Type 1 diabetes patients.

Their cognate antigens are unknown. Sequencing was carried out using Tregs from blood. The source is a woman aged 18-35 years with type 1 diabetes.

This clone appeared a few times. This chain links TRBV14 with TRBJ1-1; D ambiguous. Germline values: CDR1 SGHDN, CDR2 FVKESK. The CDR3 is made up of 16 amino acids. V was trimmed by 1 base and J by 5 bases, leaving 17 bases between them. The CDR3 region is CASSQVRKSERTEAFF. CDR3 in DNA: TGTGCCAGCAGCCAAGTCCGGAAATCAGAGAGGACTGAAGCTTTCTTT. Using reference TRBV14 and TRBJ1-1 for the parts outside the CDR3, the full variable domain is EAGVTQFPSHSVIEKGQTVTLRCDPISGHDNLYWYRRVMGKEIKFLLHFVKESKQDESGMPNNRFLAERTGGTYSTLKVQPAELEDSGVYFCASSQVRKSERTEAFFGQGTRLTVV.

This chain links TRBV18 with TRBJ2-7; TRBD2 matches 8 bases. V shed 3 bases and J 3 bases; nucleotides not matched to a gene: 1. CDR3 length: 13 amino acids. Germline V gene data show CDR1 as KGHSH and CDR2 as LQKENI. CDR3 residues: CASSPGTSYEQYF. For the CDR3, the DNA is TGTGCCAGCTCACCCGGGACTAGCTACGAGCAGTACTTC.

The chain's CDR3 is CASSSQPSGQGALSPLHF. CDR3 bases: TGCGCCAGCAGCTCACAACCCTCCGGACAGGGGGCTTTGTCACCCCTCCACTTT. The rearrangement joins TRBV5-1 to TRBJ1-6, with 11 bases that match TRBD1. V shed 3 bases, J shed 10 bases, and the junction held 15 bases outside the gene matches. Germline values: CDR1 SGHRS, CDR2 YFSETQ. CDR3 length: 18 amino acids.

The CDR3 DNA is TGTGCCAGCAGCTTGGCCGCGGGGGTCCTCTACAATGAGCAGTTCTTC. Translating it yields CASSLAAGVLYNEQFF. The gene calls are TRBV5-6 and TRBJ2-1; TRBD2 matches 7 bases. V dropped 0 bases and J dropped 3; count of bases not matched to a gene: 6. The CDR3 length is 16 residues. The germline gives CDR1 SGHDT, CDR2 YYEEEE. Filled out from reference TRBV5-6 and TRBJ2-1, the complete variable domain reads DAGVTQSPTHLIKTRGQQVTLRCSPKSGHDTVSWYQQALGQGPQFIFQYYEEEERQRGNFPDRFSGHQFPNYSSELNVNALLLGDSALYLCASSLAAGVLYNEQFFGPGTRLTVL.

The chain couples TRBV4-1 to TRBJ2-2; TRBD1 matches 9 bases. V shed 1 base, J shed 3 bases, and the junction held 6 bases outside the gene matches. Germline V gene data show CDR1 as MGHRA and CDR2 as YSYEKL. This CDR3 region has 17 residues. The CDR3 protein is CASSQAMRQGDTGELFF. In DNA form, the CDR3 reads TGCGCCAGCAGCCAAGCTATGAGACAGGGGGACACCGGGGAGCTGTTTTTT.

The chain links TRBV21-1 to TRBJ2-7; TRBD1 reflects the table's D call only, with no check against the DNA. TRBV21-1 has pseudogene status. CDR3 length equals 17 residues. CDR3 DNA sequence: TGTGCCAGCAGCACTGGGGGAACAGGGCCCCTTCGCTACGAGCAGTACTTC. It codes for CASSTGGTGPLRYEQYF.

This clone was counted only a few times. This rearrangement joins TRBV27 to TRBJ2-5, with 10 bases identical to TRBD2. Germline V lookup: CDR1 MNHEY, CDR2 SMNVEV (reference sequence). The CDR3 runs 17 residues. V shed 4 bases, J shed 5 bases, and the junction held 13 bases outside the gene matches. This CDR3 reads CASSSVSGRSGEETQYF. The CDR3 DNA reads as TGTGCCAGCAGTTCTGTTAGCGGGAGGTCCGGGGAGGAGACCCAGTACTTC.

This clone has only a few counts. The gene calls are TRBV6-1 and TRBJ2-7; 11 bases are shared with TRBD1. V lost 6 bases to trimming and J lost 3 bases; unmatched junction nucleotides: 7. There are 15 residues in the CDR3. Germline values: CDR1 MNHNS, CDR2 SASEGT. CDR3 region: CASSAPGTGGYEQYF. The CDR3 DNA reads as TGTGCCAGCAGCGCCCCCGGGACAGGGGGCTACGAGCAGTACTTC.

This clone came up a few times. The V and J genes are TRBV28 and TRBJ2-3; 13 nucleotides line up with TRBD2. Germline assignment: CDR1 MDHEN and CDR2 SYDVKM. The CDR3 consists of 16 residues. After removal of 4 bases from V and 7 bases from J, the junction contained 8 bases not matched to a gene. The CDR3 reads CASSSSGTSGTYTQYF. The CDR3 nucleotides read TGTGCCAGCAGTTCCTCGGGGACTAGCGGGACCTATACGCAGTATTTT.

CDR3: CASSFRTGFMETQYF. The CDR3 DNA follows: TGTGCCAGCAGCTTCCGGACAGGGTTCATGGAGACCCAGTACTTC. V and J are TRBV7-9 and TRBJ2-5, with 8 bases aligning to TRBD1. Trimming removed 3 bases from V and 5 bases from J; junction bases left unmatched: 8. Per germline, CDR1 SEHNR and CDR2 FQNEAQ (reference sequence). The CDR3 covers 15 residues.

CDR3 in amino acids: CASSLVAGSSYNEQFF. The CDR3 DNA reads as TGTGCCAGCAGCTTAGTGGCGGGGAGCTCCTACAATGAGCAGTTCTTC. V usage is TRBV11-2 and J usage is TRBJ2-1; D possibly corresponds to TRBD2 (6 bases). Trimming shortened V by 1 base and J by 0 bases, and 10 bases separated the two germline ends. Per germline, CDR1 SGHAT and CDR2 FQNNGV. The CDR3 has 16 residues.

This chain uses TRBV5-6 with TRBJ1-5; unclear D gene. Trimming left V 4 bases short and J 2 bases short, with 16 bases between. This CDR3 is built from 16 residues. From germline, CDR1 is SGHDT and CDR2 YYEEEE. CDR3 loop: CASSLMGEHGNQPQHF. CDR3 coding DNA: TGTGCCAGCAGCCTAATGGGAGAGCACGGCAATCAGCCCCAGCATTTT.

The chain uses TRBV4-1 and TRBJ2-1, with 14 bases matching TRBD2. Germline V gene lookup returns CDR1 MGHRA and CDR2 YSYEKL. Trimming at V came to 2 bases and at J to 8 bases, leaving 11 bases not matched to a gene. The CDR3 runs to 18 residues. The CDR3 DNA reads TGCGCCAGCAGCCAAAGCCCTATGACTAGCGGGAGGGACCATGAGCAGTTCTTC. This gives the protein CASSQSPMTSGRDHEQFF.

The V gene is TRBV2, the J gene TRBJ2-7; 11 nucleotides line up with TRBD1. The CDR3 runs 14 residues. Per germline, CDR1 SNHLY and CDR2 FYNNEI. V lost 5 bases to trimming and J lost 4 bases; unmatched junction nucleotides: 4. In DNA, the CDR3 is TGTGCCAGCAGTTACCGGGACAGGGGGTACGAGCAGTACTTC. Residues: CASSYRDRGYEQYF.

The V call is TRBV30, the J call TRBJ2-1, with 8 bases aligning to TRBD2. From germline, CDR1 is GTSNPN and CDR2 SVGIG (reference sequence). The CDR3 consists of 16 residues. V lost 1 base and J lost 0; bases outside the gene matches: 5. The CDR3 is CAWSAPGLDSYNEQFF. The CDR3 DNA sequence: TGTGCCTGGAGTGCGCCGGGACTAGACTCCTACAATGAGCAGTTCTTC. The full variable domain, completed using reference TRBV30 and TRBJ2-1, is SQTIHQWPATLVQPVGSPLSLECTVEGTSNPNLYWYRQAAGRGLQLLFYSVGIGQISSEVPQNLSASRPQDRQFILSSKKLLLSDSGFYLCAWSAPGLDSYNEQFFGPGTRLTVL.